This TCR beta chain emerged from a study of blood T cell repertoires in COVID-19 (dated by TCRdb to 2018 to 2021). In terms of the full investigation: Samples covering the acute and convalescent phases of COVID-19 were provided by collaborators in the United States, Italy and Spain. The material from the prospective study consisted of cDNA or gDNA derived from T cells, B-cell-depleted T cells, or PBMCs. Subjects who had been exposed to COVID-19, were actively infected with it, or had recovered from it provided the deeply sampled blood TCRbeta repertoires that made up the dataset. The repertoires were released in a freely available public database intended as a resource for research on the immune response to SARS-CoV-2. Samples came from the ongoing ImmuneRACE study (first 160 participants) plus 1,254 subjects from 6 global collaborators. The sample metadata nearly always contained a de-identified subject ID, COVID-19 status, age in years and sex. Where available, HLA class I and class II types were obtained from metadata supplied by the sample provider rather than from assay-based typing.

General study outcomes and caveats: Clinical and demographic metadata were provided uncurated, with the amount varying by source and participant.

Remarks on this clone: Its antigen has not been determined. No per-base quality is available; no much larger clone lies one base away.

V is pared back by 3 bases and J by 4 bases, with 10 bases lying between the germline termini. CDR1 and CDR2 are drawn from the germline V gene (reference sequence): SGHAT, FQDESV. From its cysteine to its phenylalanine, the CDR3 spans 14 amino acids. The sequence is cut down to CDR3 DNA, 42 bases in frame from base 1. TCRbeta CDR3 regions were amplified from genomic DNA using the immunoSEQ Assay, a bias-controlled multiplex PCR. The published analysis was carried out like this. Within the assay, amplification of reference gene primers was used to estimate how many nucleated cells each sample contained. To quantify the absolute abundance of each unique TCRbeta CDR3 rearrangement, sequence reads were collapsed and filtered. For each sample, productive Simpson clonality was calculated as the square root of Simpson's diversity index across productive rearrangements. Held by TCRdb, this immuneACCESS table contains in-frame sequences only and omits some clones. Under half of the omission traces to an unresolved V gene where checked; the cause of the rest is unknown. The DNA gave D and trimming, while V, J and clone size come from that table. A total of roughly 190,000 clones appear in this sample, 75% to 90% of them only once. The ten largest account for around 6.9% of the sample.

Whole blood was collected in K2EDTA tubes by collaborating institutions according to the institutions' own protocols. For TCRbeta analysis, collaborator samples were shipped as frozen whole blood, as isolated PBMCs, or as DNA extracted from either sample type. The clonotype was recovered from a man aged 55-75 years with acute or convalescent COVID-19. Sequences were obtained from peripheral blood. The sequence links TRBV11-1 to TRBJ2-1; 6 matching bases give a weak D call of TRBD2. CDR3 region: CASSLISGYNEQFF. The DNA sequence is TGTGCCAGCAGCTTGATCAGCGGGTACAATGAGCAGTTCTTC.